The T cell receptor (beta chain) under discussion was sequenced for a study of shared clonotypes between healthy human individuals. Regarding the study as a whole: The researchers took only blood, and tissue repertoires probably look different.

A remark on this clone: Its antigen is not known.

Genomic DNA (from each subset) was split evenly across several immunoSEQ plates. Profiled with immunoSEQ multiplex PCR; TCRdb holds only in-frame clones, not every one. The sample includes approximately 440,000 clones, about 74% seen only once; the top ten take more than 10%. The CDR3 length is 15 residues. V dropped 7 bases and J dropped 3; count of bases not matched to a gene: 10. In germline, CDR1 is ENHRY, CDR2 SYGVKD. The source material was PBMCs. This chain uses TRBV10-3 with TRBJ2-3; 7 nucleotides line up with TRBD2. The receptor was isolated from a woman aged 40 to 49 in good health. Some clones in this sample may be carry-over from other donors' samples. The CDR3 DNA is TGTGCCATCACGGCGGGAGCGGATGGAACAGATACGCAGTATTTT. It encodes CAITAGADGTDTQYF.